This T cell receptor (beta chain) was sequenced during a study of cytomegalovirus exposure and HLA in healthy donors. This clone showed up just once. Researchers ran the PCR with 60 Vbeta and 13 Jbeta primers. Sequencing used immunoSEQ multiplex PCR; TCRdb keeps in-frame clones, though not all of them. The repertoire holds about 160,000 clones, with roughly 80% as singletons. The source is a woman aged 25 to 39 in good health and CMV-seropositive. The sequencing input was PBMCs.

In DNA, the CDR3 is TGTGCCAGCAGCCCAGGGACAGGGGCCTACGAGCAGTACTTC. It yields the protein CASSPGTGAYEQYF. V and J are TRBV7-6 and TRBJ2-7, with 10 bases lining up with TRBD1. V gave up 5 bases and J gave up 2 bases; unmatched junction bases: 3. The CDR3 loop spans 14 amino acids. Germline V gene sequence: CDR1 SGHVS, CDR2 FNYEAQ. Supplemented by reference TRBV7-6 and TRBJ2-7, the full variable domain reads GAGVSQSPRYKVTKRGQDVALRCDPISGHVSLYWYRQALGQGPEFLTYFNYEAQQDKSGLPNDRFSAERPEGSISTLTIQRTEQRDSAMYRCASSPGTGAYEQYFGPGTRLTVT.